This TCR beta chain was sequenced in a study of beta chain features in type 1 diabetes. V shed 5 bases, J shed 0 bases, and the junction held 14 bases outside the gene matches. Germline CDR1 and CDR2: MNHEY and SMNVEV (reference sequence). The CDR3 contains 19 residues. cDNA synthesis used the whole RNA isolate, giving expressed TCRB sequences. The repertoire was sequenced with immunoSEQ multiplex PCR; TCRdb's copy has only in-frame clones and lacks some. The data contain about 340,000 clones, 7% to 9% of them singletons. CD45RO/CCR7/CD25/CD127/CD95/CD27 sorting isolated CD4+ naive, central memory, regulatory and stem cell-like memory cells.

The sequencing input was central memory CD4+ T cells from blood. This clonotype was sampled from a woman aged 18 to 35 in good health. The chain joins TRBV27 to TRBJ2-2; 8 bases are a match to TRBD2. The CDR3 reads CASSKTRGTRPANTGELFF. The CDR3, as DNA: TGTGCCAGCAGTAAGACCCGGGGGACTAGGCCAGCGAACACCGGGGAGCTGTTTTTT.